This TCR beta chain is drawn from a study of blood T cell repertoires in COVID-19. Whole-study context: Sites across the United States, Italy and Spain contributed samples from acute and convalescent COVID-19.

Methods used by the authors: Estimated nucleated cell counts came from reference gene primer amplification. Sequencing was performed with immunoSEQ multiplex PCR; in TCRdb, only in-frame clones are kept and a portion is missing. The V and J calls and clone size were taken over from that table, and D and trimming were inferred from the DNA. Of around 260,000 clones detected, 88% appear once; the ten largest clones hold roughly 4%. The CDR3 loop spans 14 amino acids. In germline, CDR1 is SQVTM, CDR2 ANQGSEA. V dropped 5 bases and J dropped 5 bases, with 16 bases sitting between them. This chain connects TRBV29-1 to TRBJ2-1; D may be TRBD2 (5 bases). Sequenced sample: peripheral blood. The receptor's source is a man aged 55 to 70 who had recovered from COVID-19. CDR3 loop: CSVPEGPGDNEQFF. CDR3 DNA sequence: TGCAGCGTTCCAGAGGGCCCCGGAGACAATGAGCAGTTCTTC.